The present T cell receptor beta chain was sequenced within a study of somatic mutations in cytotoxic T cells in rheumatoid arthritis (dated by TCRdb to the late 2010s). Background on the whole study: Right after diagnosis and prior to the start of any treatment, roughly 33 ml EDTA of peripheral blood was drawn from patients. Some V beta antibody-stained T-cell populations were flow-sorted on a FACSAria II or Sony SH800 at nearly 100% purity, and sorted V beta1+ cells also underwent TCRB sequencing. The study asked whether expanded CD8+ T-cell clones in newly diagnosed, untreated rheumatoid arthritis carry somatic mutations, and used TCRB deep sequencing to characterize clonality. TCRB deep sequencing covered about 60 patients with rheumatoid arthritis along with 15 to 20 healthy controls. Median age was essentially the same in the patient group and the control group. Summary of the overall study and its limitations: Several identical CD8+ TCRB sequences were found in both blood and synovial fluid, and in about an eighth of the roughly 60 patients the largest CD8+ clone exceeded 20% of CD8+ cells. CD8+ clonality increased with age in patients (Spearman r ~ 0.49) but not in healthy controls. CD8+ T-cell clonality did not differ significantly between rheumatoid arthritis patients and age-matched healthy controls. Viral specificity could not be ruled out by absence from virus-specific databases, and the antigen targets of the expanded CD8+ clones remained unknown.

The immunoSEQ assay was applied to genomic DNA for TCRB CDR3 sequencing. On the study's bioinformatics: When patient CD8+ clones exceeding 1% were checked against published virus-specific TCRB sequences, only a few matched. Nothing other than productive TCRB rearrangements was included in the analyses. Defining a clone by its unique TCRB CDR3 sequence, the study calculated clonality as a productive clonality index derived from Shannon entropy. Repertoire overlap between two samples was calculated from the template counts of each clone relative to total templates per sample. V-gene usage from TCRB sequencing and V-gene usage measured by flow cytometry were correlated (Spearman r of around 0.6). TCRdb's version of the immuneACCESS table is confined to in-frame rearrangements and falls short of the full clone set. An unresolved V gene accounts for under half of the shortfall where checked; the remainder is of unknown origin. The V and J calls and clone size were taken over from that table, and D and trimming were inferred from the DNA. The sample yields roughly 32,000 clones; approximately 78% were counted once. The biggest ten clones account for more than 6.5% of the sample.

On an AutoMACS, CD4+ and CD8+ cells were isolated via positive magnetic bead selection, and their purity was verified by flow cytometry. A TCR V beta antibody panel was used in flow cytometry to screen first for clonal expansions, which were then characterized by TCRB deep sequencing of sorted CD8+ fractions. Ficoll-Paque PLUS density gradient separation was used to isolate peripheral blood mononuclear cells. DNA was extracted from CD4-enriched, CD8-enriched or PBMC samples with Nucleospin Tissue or Tissue XS kits and quantified with a Qubit 2.0 fluorometer. In the case of this clone: Its target antigen remains unknown. Per-base qualities were not stored, and no clone one base away is much larger.

Sequencing input: CD8+ T cells sorted from blood. This TCR came from an adult with rheumatoid arthritis.

For the CDR3, the sequence is CASSYSTAGEKLFF. Here is the DNA: TGTGCCAGCAGTTACTCGACCGCCGGTGAAAAACTGTTTTTT. The chain is encoded by TRBV6-5 joined to TRBJ1-4, with no D gene named confidently. CDR1 MNHEY and CDR2 SVGAGI are derived from the germline V gene. The CDR3 numbers 14 residues from cysteine through phenylalanine. Of all the DNA, just the CDR3 is kept, 42 bases in frame from base 1. V and J are truncated by 0 bases and 7 bases respectively, leaving an intervening sequence of 9 bases.